The 18 T cell receptor beta chains presented below share a single source sample, sequenced in a study of T-cell memory formation after mild COVID-19. TCRdb processed the 5' RACE reads anew with MiXCR; each CDR3 protein has one entry. The data hold 150,000 or so distinct CDR3 sequences, with approximately 14% observed a single time. Sequences were obtained from PBMCs or a T cell subset sorted from them (not recorded which). These receptors were obtained from an adult woman who had mild COVID-19 (a few samples of this study predate the infection). Cell type and time point are not known.

The table lists this clonotype with a few counts. This chain uses TRBV5-4 with TRBJ2-5; D remains unclear. Germline CDR1 and CDR2: SGHNT and YYREEE (reference sequence). The CDR3 consists of 15 residues. V shed 1 base and J shed 1 base, with 11 bases lying between them. The CDR3 loop is CASSLSSTIQETQYF. The CDR3 DNA follows: TGTGCCAGCAGCTTGTCGTCAACCATCCAAGAGACCCAGTACTTC. Variable domain in full (rest from reference TRBV5-4 and TRBJ2-5): ETGVTQSPTHLIKTRGQQVTLRCSSQSGHNTVSWYQQALGQGPQFIFQYYREEENGRGNFPPRFSGLQFPNYSSELNVNALELDDSALYLCASSLSSTIQETQYFGPGTRLLVL.

The rearrangement links TRBV13 to TRBJ1-1; 7 nucleotides agree with TRBD1. CDR1 PRHDT and CDR2 FYEKMQ come from the germline V gene (reference sequence). The CDR3 runs 14 residues. Trimming at V came to 6 bases and at J to 8 bases, leaving 12 bases not matched to a gene. In DNA, the CDR3 is TGTGCCAGCAGTTCCTCAGGGGGGCCAGGGGAAGCTTTCTTT. Amino acid sequence: CASSSSGGPGEAFF.

The CDR3 DNA reads TGTGCCAGCAGCGTAGCCCTGGCTAGCGGGAGTAGGTCCTACGAGCAGTACTTC. It is translated as CASSVALASGSRSYEQYF. V is TRBV9 and J is TRBJ2-7; 10 bases match TRBD2. The germline V gene encodes CDR1 SGDLS and CDR2 YYNGEE. This CDR3 contains 18 residues. V trimming: 0 bases; J trimming: 1 base; junction bases outside the gene matches: 10.

This clonotype was seen at least ten times. V is TRBV12-3 or TRBV12-4 and J is TRBJ2-7; D gene ambiguous. V dropped 1 base and J dropped 3 bases, with 7 bases sitting between them. The CDR3 is 13 residues long. DNA for the CDR3: TGTGCCAGCAGTTTAGAAGTGTTCTACGAGCAGTACTTC. It translates to CASSLEVFYEQYF.

The chain carries TRBV29-1 and TRBJ2-7; 7 bases fit TRBD1. The length of the CDR3 is 11 residues. J lost 3 bases, V lost 4 bases, and 0 bases had no gene match. The germline V gene has CDR1 SQVTM and CDR2 ANQGSEA. The CDR3, as DNA: TGCAGCGTTGGGACAGGCTACGAGCAGTACTTC. It specifies CSVGTGYEQYF.

The CDR3 coding sequence is TGCGCCAGCAGCCAAGATCAAGAGCGGGGGGTGCTAGGGACCCAGTACTTC. It encodes CASSQDQERGVLGTQYF. The V call is TRBV4-1, the J call TRBJ2-5; 9 nucleotides match TRBD2. V dropped 0 bases and J dropped 7; count of bases not matched to a gene: 12. Germline values: CDR1 MGHRA, CDR2 YSYEKL. The CDR3 contains 17 residues.

The chain uses TRBV2 and TRBJ1-4, with a possible D match to TRBD1 (6 bases). CDR1 is SNHLY and CDR2 is FYNNEI in the germline V gene. Trimming stripped 4 bases from V and 7 bases from J, with 13 bases between. The CDR3 runs 14 residues. The CDR3 sequence is CASSADRRGEKLFF. The CDR3 region has the DNA TGTGCCAGCAGTGCTGACAGGAGGGGTGAAAAACTGTTTTTT.

The chain has TRBV5-4 and TRBJ2-1; 12 bases align to TRBD2. Germline trimming cut 4 bases from V and 0 bases from J; bases unmatched to any gene: 8. This CDR3 spans 18 amino acids. CDR1 and CDR2 from the germline V gene are SGHNT and YYREEE (reference sequence). Here the CDR3 DNA reads TGTGCCAGCAGCATGCGACTAGCGGGGGTGAGCTCCTACAATGAGCAGTTCTTC. Its protein product is CASSMRLAGVSSYNEQFF.

This rearrangement joins TRBV9 to TRBJ1-1, with a possible D match to TRBD1 (5 bases). This CDR3 is built from 13 residues. From germline, CDR1 is SGDLS and CDR2 YYNGEE. The germline V and J ends were trimmed by 4 bases and 12 bases, with 19 bases remaining between them. This CDR3 reads CASSPGGRERTFF. DNA of the CDR3: TGTGCCAGCAGCCCCGGGGGGAGGGAACGAACTTTCTTT.

CDR3 region: CASRGETNEKLFF. Written as DNA, the CDR3 is TGTGCCAGCAGAGGGGAGACTAATGAAAAACTGTTTTTT. The chain joins TRBV2 to TRBJ1-4; D perhaps matches TRBD1 (5 bases). CDR1 is SNHLY, CDR2 FYNNEI, per germline. This CDR3 region has 13 residues. V was shortened by 6 bases and J by 2 bases, with 7 bases between the two germline ends. The whole variable domain, remainder taken from reference TRBV2 and TRBJ1-4, is EPEVTQTPSHQVTQMGQEVILRCVPISNHLYFYWYRQILGQKVEFLVSFYNNEISEKSEIFDDQFSVERPDGSNFTLKIRSTKLEDSAMYFCASRGETNEKLFFGSGTQLSVL.

This chain joins TRBV9 and TRBJ2-1, with D possibly called TRBD1 or TRBD2 (5 bases each). The length of the CDR3 is 11 residues. Germline lookup yields CDR1 SGDLS and CDR2 YYNGEE. The V end lost 7 bases, the J end lost 9 bases, and 11 bases lay between the germline ends. Here the CDR3 DNA reads TGTGCCAGCGGGGACGAGATTGAGCAGTTCTTC. This encodes CASGDEIEQFF.

CDR3 sequence reads: CASSLGTGVLGGYTF. Written as DNA, the CDR3 is TGTGCCAGCAGCCTTGGGACAGGGGTTCTTGGTGGCTACACCTTC. This chain connects TRBV6-6 to TRBJ1-2; 10 bases are a match to TRBD1. V was clipped by 6 bases and J by 7 bases; unmatched bases: 11. Per the germline V gene, CDR1 is MNHNY and CDR2 is SVGAGI (reference sequence). The CDR3 is 15 residues long.

This clonotype appeared a few times. This chain uses TRBV6-5 with TRBJ2-5; 7 nucleotides line up with TRBD2. Germline assignment: CDR1 MNHEY and CDR2 SVGAGI. Trimming took 2 bases from V and 5 from J; bases not matched to a gene: 2. The CDR3 is 13 residues long. The CDR3 region is CASSYKGGETQYF. The CDR3 DNA sequence: TGTGCCAGCAGTTACAAGGGAGGGGAGACCCAGTACTTC.

J is TRBJ1-1 and V is TRBV29-1, with D perhaps matching TRBD1 (5 bases). Between the trimmed V and J ends, which lost 7 bases and 3 bases, there was a span of 15 bases. CDR3 size: 13 residues. Per germline, CDR1 SQVTM and CDR2 ANQGSEA. The CDR3 nucleotides read TGCAGCGGTTCCTTGAGAGGGGACACTGAAGCTTTCTTT. It yields the protein CSGSLRGDTEAFF. Full variable domain (missing parts from reference TRBV29-1 and TRBJ1-1): SAVISQKPSRDICQRGTSLTIQCQVDSQVTMMFWYRQQPGQSLTLIATANQGSEATYESGFVIDKFPISRPNLTFSTLTVSNMSPEDSSIYLCSGSLRGDTEAFFGQGTRLTVV.

This sequence joins TRBV5-1 and TRBJ2-7; TRBD1 or TRBD2 may be the D gene (6 bases each). The germline V gene encodes CDR1 SGHRS and CDR2 YFSETQ. CDR3 length: 15 amino acids. Trimming stripped 2 bases from V and 3 bases from J, with 15 bases between. CDR3 in amino acids: CASSLWGDIIYEQYF. The CDR3 bases are TGCGCCAGCAGCTTATGGGGGGACATCATCTACGAGCAGTACTTC.

This clonotype was seen ten or more times. V usage is TRBV4-3 and J usage is TRBJ2-1; 11 nucleotides match TRBD2. V was pared by 4 bases and J by 5 bases, with 10 bases of the junction left unmatched. There are 17 residues in the CDR3. Germline V CDR1 and CDR2: LGHNA, YSLEER. CDR3 in amino acids: CASSPETSGMTNNEQFF. The CDR3 DNA is TGCGCCAGCAGCCCGGAGACTAGCGGGATGACAAACAATGAGCAGTTCTTC.

This clonotype has more than one count but fewer than ten. The chain couples TRBV9 to TRBJ1-1, with unresolved D. This CDR3 is 14 amino acids long. CDR1 and CDR2 (germline): SGDLS, YYNGEE. V lost 0 bases and J 0 bases, leaving 6 bases between the germline ends. CDR3 coding DNA: TGTGCCAGCAGCGTAGATCCGGTGAACACTGAAGCTTTCTTT. It yields the protein CASSVDPVNTEAFF.

This clonotype was picked up many times. The gene calls are TRBV7-6 and TRBJ2-5; 7 nucleotides align to TRBD1. Unmatched junction bases numbered 7, after V lost 8 bases and J lost 1 base. Germline V gives CDR1 SGHVS, CDR2 FNYEAQ. This CDR3 has 14 residues. The CDR3: CASATRTGQETQYF. CDR3 bases: TGTGCCAGCGCAACCCGGACAGGCCAAGAGACCCAGTACTTC.